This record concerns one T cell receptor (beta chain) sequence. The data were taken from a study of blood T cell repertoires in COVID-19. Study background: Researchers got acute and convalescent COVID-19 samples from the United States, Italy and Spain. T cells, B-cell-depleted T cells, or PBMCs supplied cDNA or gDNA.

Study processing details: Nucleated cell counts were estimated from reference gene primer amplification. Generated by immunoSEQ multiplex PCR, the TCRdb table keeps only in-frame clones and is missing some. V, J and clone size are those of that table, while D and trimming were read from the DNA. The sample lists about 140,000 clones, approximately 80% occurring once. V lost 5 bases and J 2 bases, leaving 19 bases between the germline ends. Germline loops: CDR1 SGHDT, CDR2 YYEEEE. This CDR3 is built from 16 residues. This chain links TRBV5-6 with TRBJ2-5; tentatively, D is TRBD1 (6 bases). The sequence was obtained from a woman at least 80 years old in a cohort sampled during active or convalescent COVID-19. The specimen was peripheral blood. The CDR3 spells CASRSTGRVVQETQYF. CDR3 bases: TGTGCCAGCAGATCTACAGGGCGGGTAGTACAAGAGACCCAGTACTTC.